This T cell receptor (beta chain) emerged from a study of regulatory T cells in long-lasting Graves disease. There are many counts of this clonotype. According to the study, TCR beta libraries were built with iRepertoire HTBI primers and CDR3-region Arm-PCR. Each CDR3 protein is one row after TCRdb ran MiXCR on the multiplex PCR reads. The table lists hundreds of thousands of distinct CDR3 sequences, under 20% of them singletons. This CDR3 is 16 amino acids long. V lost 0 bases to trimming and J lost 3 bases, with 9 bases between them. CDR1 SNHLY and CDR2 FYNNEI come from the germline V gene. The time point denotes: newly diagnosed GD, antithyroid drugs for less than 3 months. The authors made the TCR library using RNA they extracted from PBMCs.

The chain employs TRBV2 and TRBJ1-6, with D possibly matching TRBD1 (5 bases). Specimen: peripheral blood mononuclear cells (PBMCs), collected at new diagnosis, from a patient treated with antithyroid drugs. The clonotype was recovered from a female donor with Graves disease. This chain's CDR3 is CASSEAGGVYNSPLHF. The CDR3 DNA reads TGTGCCAGCAGTGAAGCTGGGGGGGTCTATAATTCACCCCTCCACTTT. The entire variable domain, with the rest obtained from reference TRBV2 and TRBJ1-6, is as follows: EPEVTQTPSHQVTQMGQEVILRCVPISNHLYFYWYRQILGQKVEFLVSFYNNEISEKSEIFDDQFSVERPDGSNFTLKIRSTKLEDSAMYFCASSEAGGVYNSPLHFGNGTRLTVT.